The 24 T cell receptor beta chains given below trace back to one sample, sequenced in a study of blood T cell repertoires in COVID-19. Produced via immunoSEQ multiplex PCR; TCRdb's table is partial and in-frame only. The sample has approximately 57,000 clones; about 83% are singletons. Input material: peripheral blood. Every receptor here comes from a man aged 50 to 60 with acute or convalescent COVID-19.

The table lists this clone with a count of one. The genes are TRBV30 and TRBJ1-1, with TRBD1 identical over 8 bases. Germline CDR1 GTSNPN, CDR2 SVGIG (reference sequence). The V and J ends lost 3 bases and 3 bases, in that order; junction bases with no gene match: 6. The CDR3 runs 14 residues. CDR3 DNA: TGTGCCTGGAGCCGGGGACAGGCTCACACTGAAGCTTTCTTT. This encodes CAWSRGQAHTEAFF.

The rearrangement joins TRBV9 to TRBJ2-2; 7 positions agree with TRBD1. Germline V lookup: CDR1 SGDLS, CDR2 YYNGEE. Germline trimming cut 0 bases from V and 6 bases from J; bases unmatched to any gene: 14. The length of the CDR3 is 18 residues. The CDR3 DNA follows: TGTGCCAGCAGCGTAGCTCCGGGGAGACAGGGTGTGGCCGGGGAGCTGTTTTTT. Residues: CASSVAPGRQGVAGELFF.

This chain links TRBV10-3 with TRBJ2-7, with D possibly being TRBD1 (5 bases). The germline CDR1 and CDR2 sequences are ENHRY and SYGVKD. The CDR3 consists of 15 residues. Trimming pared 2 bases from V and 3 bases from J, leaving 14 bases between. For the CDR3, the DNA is TGTGCCATCAGTGAGGGTGAGTGGCAGGGCTACGAGCAGTACTTC. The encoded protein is CAISEGEWQGYEQYF.

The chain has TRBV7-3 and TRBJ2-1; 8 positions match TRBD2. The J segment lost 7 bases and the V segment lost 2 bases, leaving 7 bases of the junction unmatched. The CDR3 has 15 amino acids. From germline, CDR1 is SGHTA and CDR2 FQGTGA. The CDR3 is CASSLHGGAENEQFF. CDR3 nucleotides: TGTGCCAGCAGCTTACACGGGGGGGCCGAAAATGAGCAGTTCTTC.

CDR3 residues: CASRPDRNYGYTF. In DNA, the CDR3 is TGTGCCAGTAGACCAGACAGAAACTATGGCTACACCTTC. The genes are TRBV19 and TRBJ1-2; D is possibly TRBD1 (5 bases). Germline assignment: CDR1 LNHDA and CDR2 SQIVND (reference sequence). The CDR3 runs 13 residues. The V end was cut by 6 bases, the J end by 2 bases, with 10 bases between.

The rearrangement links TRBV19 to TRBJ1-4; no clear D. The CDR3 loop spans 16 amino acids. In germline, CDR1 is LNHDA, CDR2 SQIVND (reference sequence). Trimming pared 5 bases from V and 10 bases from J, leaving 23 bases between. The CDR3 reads CASSAQIGGLSGKLFF. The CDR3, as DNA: TGTGCCAGTAGTGCCCAGATTGGAGGCCTGAGTGGAAAACTGTTTTTT.

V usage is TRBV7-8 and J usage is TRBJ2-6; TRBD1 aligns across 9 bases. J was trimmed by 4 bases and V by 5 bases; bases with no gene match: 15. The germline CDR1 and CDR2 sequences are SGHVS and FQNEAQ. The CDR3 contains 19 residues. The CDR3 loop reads CASSTAGTGHLGGANVLTF. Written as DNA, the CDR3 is TGTGCCAGCAGCACGGCCGGGACAGGGCACCTTGGGGGGGCCAACGTCCTGACTTTC.

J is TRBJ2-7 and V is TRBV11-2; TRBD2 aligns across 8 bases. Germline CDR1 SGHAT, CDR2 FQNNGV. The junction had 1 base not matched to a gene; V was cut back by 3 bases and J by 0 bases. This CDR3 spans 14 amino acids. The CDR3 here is CASSLSGSSYEQYF. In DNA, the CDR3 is TGTGCCAGCAGCTTGAGCGGGAGCTCCTACGAGCAGTACTTC.

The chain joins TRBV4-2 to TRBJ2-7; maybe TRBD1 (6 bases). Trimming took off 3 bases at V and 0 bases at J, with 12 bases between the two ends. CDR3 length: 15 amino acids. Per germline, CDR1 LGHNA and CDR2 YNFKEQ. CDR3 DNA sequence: TGTGCCAGCAGCCAGCGACAGGTGAGCTCCTACGAGCAGTACTTC. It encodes CASSQRQVSSYEQYF.

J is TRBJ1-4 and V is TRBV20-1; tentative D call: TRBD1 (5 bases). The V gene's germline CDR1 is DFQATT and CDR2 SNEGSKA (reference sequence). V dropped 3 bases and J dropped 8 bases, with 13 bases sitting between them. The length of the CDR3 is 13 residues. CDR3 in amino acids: CSASFKGSEKLFF. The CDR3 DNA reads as TGCAGTGCTAGTTTTAAGGGGTCCGAAAAACTGTTTTTT.

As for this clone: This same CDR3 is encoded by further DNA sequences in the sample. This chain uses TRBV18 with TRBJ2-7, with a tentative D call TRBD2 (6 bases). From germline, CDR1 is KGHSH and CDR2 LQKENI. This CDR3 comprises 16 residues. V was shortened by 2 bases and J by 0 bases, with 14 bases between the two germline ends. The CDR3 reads CASSPAPAGSSYEQYF. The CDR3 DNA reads TGTGCCAGCTCACCAGCGCCCGCGGGGAGCTCCTACGAGCAGTACTTC.

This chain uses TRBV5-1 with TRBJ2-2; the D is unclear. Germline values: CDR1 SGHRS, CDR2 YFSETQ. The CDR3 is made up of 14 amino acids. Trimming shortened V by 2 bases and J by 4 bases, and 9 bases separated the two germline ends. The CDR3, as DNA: TGCGCCAGCAGCTTTGGGCAGGCCACCGGGGAGCTGTTTTTT. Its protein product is CASSFGQATGELFF. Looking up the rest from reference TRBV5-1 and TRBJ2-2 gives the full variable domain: KAGVTQTPRYLIKTRGQQVTLSCSPISGHRSVSWYQQTPGQGLQFLFEYFSETQRNKGNFPGRFSGRQFSNSRSEMNVSTLELGDSALYLCASSFGQATGELFFGEGSRLTVL.

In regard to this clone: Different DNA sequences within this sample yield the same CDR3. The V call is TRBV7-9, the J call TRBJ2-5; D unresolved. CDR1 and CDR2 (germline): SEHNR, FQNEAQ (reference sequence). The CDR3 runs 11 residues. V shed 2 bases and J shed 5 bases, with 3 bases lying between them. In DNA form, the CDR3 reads TGTGCCAGCAGCTTACAGGAGACCCAGTACTTC. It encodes CASSLQETQYF.

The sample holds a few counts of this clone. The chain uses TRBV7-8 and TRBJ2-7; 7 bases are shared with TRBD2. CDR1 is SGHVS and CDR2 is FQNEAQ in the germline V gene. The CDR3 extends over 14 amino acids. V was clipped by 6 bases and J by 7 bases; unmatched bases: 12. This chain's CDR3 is CASSEWDYAGEQYF. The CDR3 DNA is TGTGCCAGCAGTGAGTGGGACTATGCGGGAGAGCAGTACTTC.

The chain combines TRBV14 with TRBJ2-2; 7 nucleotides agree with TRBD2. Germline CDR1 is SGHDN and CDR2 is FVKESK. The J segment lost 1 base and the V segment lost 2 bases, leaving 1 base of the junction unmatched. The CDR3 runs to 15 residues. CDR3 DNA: TGTGCCAGCAGCCAAATAGCGGGGAACACCGGGGAGCTGTTTTTT. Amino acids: CASSQIAGNTGELFF.

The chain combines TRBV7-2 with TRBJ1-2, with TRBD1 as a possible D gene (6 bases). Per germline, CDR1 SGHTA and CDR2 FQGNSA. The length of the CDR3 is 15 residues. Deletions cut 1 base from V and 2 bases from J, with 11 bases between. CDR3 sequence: CASSLGAGTNYGYTF. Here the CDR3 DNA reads TGTGCCAGCAGCTTAGGGGCCGGGACAAACTATGGCTACACCTTC.

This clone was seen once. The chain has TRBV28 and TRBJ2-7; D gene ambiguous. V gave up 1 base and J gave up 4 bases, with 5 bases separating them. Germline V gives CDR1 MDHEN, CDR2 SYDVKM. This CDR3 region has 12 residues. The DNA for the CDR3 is TGTGCCAGCAGTTTATTAGCTTACGAGCAGTACTTC. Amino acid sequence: CASSLLAYEQYF. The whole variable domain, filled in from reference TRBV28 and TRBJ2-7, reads DVKVTQSSRYLVKRTGEKVFLECVQDMDHENMFWYRQDPGLGLRLIYFSYDVKMKEKGDIPEGYSVSREKKERFSLILESASTNQTSMYLCASSLLAYEQYFGPGTRLTVT.

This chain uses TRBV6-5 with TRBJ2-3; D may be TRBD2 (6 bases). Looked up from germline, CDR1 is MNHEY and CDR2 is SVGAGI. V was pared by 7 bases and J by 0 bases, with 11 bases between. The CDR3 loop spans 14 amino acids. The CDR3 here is CASKLGSSTDTQYF. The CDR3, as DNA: TGTGCCAGCAAGCTCGGGAGCAGCACAGATACGCAGTATTTT.

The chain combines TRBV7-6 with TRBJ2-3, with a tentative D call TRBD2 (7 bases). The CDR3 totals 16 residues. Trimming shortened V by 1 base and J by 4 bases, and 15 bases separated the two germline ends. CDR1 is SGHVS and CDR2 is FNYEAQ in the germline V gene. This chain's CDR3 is CASSLGGGLAADTQYF. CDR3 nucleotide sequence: TGTGCCAGCAGCTTAGGGGGGGGGCTAGCGGCAGATACGCAGTATTTT.

CDR3 protein: CSVLHQETQYF. CDR3 DNA: TGCAGCGTTCTCCACCAAGAGACCCAGTACTTC. The chain couples TRBV29-1 to TRBJ2-5, with unresolved D. The CDR3 loop spans 11 amino acids. V dropped 5 bases and J dropped 0 bases, with 4 bases sitting between them. Germline CDR1 is SQVTM and CDR2 is ANQGSEA. Full variable domain (missing parts from reference TRBV29-1 and TRBJ2-5): SAVISQKPSRDICQRGTSLTIQCQVDSQVTMMFWYRQQPGQSLTLIATANQGSEATYESGFVIDKFPISRPNLTFSTLTVSNMSPEDSSIYLCSVLHQETQYFGPGTRLLVL.

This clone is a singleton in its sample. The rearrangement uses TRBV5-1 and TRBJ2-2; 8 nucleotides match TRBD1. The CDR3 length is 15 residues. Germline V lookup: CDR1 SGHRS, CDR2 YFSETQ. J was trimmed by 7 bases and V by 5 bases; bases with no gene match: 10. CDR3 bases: TGCGCCAGCAGAGCCACAGGGGGATCTGTCGGGGAGCTGTTTTTT. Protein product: CASRATGGSVGELFF.

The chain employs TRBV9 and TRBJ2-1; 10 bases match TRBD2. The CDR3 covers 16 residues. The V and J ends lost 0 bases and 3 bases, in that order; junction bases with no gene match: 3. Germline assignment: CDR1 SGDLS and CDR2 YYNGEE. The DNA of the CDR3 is TGTGCCAGCAGCGTAGGGCTAGCGGGGGACTACAATGAGCAGTTCTTC. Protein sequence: CASSVGLAGDYNEQFF. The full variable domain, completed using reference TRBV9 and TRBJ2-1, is DSGVTQTPKHLITATGQRVTLRCSPRSGDLSVYWYQQSLDQGLQFLIQYYNGEERAKGNILERFSAQQFPDLHSELNLSSLELGDSALYFCASSVGLAGDYNEQFFGPGTRLTVL.

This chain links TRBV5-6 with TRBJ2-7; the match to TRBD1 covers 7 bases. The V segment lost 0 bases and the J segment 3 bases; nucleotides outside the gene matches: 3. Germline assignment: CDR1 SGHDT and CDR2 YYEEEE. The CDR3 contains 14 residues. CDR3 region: CASSLGDRYYEQYF. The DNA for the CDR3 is TGTGCCAGCAGCTTGGGGGACAGATACTACGAGCAGTACTTC.

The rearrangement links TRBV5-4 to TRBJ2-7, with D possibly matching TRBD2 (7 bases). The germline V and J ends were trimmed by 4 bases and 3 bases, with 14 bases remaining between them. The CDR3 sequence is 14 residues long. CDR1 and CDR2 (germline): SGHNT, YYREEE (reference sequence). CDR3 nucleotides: TGTGCCAGCAGCCCGCACAGGGACTACTACGAGCAGTACTTC. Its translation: CASSPHRDYYEQYF.